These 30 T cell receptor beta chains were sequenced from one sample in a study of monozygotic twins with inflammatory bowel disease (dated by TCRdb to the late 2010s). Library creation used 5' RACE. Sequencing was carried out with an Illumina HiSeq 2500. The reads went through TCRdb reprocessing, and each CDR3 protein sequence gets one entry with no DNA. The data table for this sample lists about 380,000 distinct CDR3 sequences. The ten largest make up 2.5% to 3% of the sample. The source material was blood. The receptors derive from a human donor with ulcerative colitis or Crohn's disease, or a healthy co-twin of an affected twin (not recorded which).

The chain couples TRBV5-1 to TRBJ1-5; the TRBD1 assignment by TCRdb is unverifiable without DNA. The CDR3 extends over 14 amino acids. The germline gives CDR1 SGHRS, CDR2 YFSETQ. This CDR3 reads CASSPQGAPQPQHF.

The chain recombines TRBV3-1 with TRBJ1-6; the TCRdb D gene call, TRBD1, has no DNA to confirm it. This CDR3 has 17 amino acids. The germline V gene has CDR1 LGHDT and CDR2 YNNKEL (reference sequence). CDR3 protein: CASSQLPSRTGNSPLHF.

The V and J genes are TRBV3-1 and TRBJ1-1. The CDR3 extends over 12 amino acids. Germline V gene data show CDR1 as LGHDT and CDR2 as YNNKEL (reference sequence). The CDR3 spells CASSQGGTEAFF.

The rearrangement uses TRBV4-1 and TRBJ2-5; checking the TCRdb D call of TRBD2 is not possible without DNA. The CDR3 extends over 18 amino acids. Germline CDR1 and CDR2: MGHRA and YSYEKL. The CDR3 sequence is CASSQQPSSLAGGETQYF.

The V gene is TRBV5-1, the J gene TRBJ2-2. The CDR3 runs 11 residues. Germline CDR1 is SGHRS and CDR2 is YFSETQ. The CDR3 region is CASTLVGELFF.

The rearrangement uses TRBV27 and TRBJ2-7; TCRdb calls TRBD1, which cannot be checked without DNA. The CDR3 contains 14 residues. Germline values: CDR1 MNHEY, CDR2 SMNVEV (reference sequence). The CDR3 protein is CASSYRKSSYEQYF.

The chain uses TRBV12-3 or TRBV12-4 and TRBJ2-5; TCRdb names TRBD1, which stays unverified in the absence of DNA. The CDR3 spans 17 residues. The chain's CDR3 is CASSPSTGQGPRKTQYF.

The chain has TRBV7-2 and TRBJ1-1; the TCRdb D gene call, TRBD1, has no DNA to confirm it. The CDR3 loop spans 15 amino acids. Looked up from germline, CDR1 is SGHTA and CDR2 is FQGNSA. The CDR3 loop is CASSFTGGGGTEAFF.

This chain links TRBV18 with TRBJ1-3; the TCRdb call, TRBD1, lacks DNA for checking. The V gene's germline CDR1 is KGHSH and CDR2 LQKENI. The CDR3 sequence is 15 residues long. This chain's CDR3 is CASSPQGVSGNTIYF.

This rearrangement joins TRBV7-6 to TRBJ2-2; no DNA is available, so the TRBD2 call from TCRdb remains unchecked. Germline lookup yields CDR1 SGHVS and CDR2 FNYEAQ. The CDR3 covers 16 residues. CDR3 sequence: CASSSLADPTTGELFF.

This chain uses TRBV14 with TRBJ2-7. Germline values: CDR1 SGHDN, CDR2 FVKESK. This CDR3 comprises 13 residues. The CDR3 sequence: CASSQVDGSEQYF.

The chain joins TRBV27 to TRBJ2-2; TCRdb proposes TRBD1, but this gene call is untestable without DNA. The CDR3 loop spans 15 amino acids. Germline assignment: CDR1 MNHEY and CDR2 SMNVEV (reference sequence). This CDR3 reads CASSLGTGDTGELFF.

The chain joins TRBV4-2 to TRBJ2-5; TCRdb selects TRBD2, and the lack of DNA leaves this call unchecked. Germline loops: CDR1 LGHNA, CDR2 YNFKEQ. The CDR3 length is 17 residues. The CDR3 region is CASSQGASGELSETQYF.

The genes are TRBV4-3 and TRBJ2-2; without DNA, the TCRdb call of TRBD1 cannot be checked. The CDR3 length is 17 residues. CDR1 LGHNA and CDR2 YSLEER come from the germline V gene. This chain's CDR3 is CASSQAVGGSNTGELFF.

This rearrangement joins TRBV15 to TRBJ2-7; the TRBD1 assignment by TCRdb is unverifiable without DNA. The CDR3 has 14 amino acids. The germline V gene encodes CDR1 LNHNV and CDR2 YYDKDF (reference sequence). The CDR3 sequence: CATRTLWDRGEQYF. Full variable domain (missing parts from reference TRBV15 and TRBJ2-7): DAMVIQNPRYQVTQFGKPVTLSCSQTLNHNVMYWYQQKSSQAPKLLFHYYDKDFNNEADTPDNFQSRRPNTSFCFLDIRSPGLGDTAMYLCATRTLWDRGEQYFGPGTRLTVT.

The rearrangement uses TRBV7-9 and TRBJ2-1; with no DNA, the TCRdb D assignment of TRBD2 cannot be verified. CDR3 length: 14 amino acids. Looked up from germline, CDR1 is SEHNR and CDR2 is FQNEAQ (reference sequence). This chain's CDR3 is CASSAGGGYNEQFF.

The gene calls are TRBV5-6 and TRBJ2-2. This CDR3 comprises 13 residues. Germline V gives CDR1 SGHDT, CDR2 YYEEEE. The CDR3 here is CASSKTNTGELFF.

The chain's CDR3 is CASGGMNTEAFF. V gene TRBV6-5 combines with J gene TRBJ1-1. Germline V gene lookup returns CDR1 MNHEY and CDR2 SVGAGI. The CDR3 has 12 residues.

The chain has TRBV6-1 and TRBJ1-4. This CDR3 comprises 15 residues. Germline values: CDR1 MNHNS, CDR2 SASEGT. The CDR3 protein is CASRVHKGLSEKLFF.

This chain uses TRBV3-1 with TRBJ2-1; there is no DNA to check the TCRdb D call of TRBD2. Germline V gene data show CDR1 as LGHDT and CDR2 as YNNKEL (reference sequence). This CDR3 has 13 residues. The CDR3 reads CASSQSTRGEQFF.

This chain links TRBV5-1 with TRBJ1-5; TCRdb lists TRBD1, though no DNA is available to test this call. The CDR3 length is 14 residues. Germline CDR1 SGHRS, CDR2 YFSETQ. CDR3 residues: CASSLALGDQPQHF.

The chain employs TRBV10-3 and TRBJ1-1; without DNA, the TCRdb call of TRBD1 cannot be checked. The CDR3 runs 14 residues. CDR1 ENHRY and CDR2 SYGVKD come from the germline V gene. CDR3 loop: CAISATGQDTEAFF.

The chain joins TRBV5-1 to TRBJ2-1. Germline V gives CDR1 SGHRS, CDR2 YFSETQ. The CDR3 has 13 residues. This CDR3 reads CASSFGSYNEQFF.

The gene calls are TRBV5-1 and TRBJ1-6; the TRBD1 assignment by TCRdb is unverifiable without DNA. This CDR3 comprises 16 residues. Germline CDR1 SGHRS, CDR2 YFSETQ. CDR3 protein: CASSRDTEIYNSPLHF.

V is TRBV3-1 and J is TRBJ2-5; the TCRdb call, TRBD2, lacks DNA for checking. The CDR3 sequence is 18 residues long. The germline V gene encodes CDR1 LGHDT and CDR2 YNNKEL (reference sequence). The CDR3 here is CASSQDYAGLAGQETQYF.

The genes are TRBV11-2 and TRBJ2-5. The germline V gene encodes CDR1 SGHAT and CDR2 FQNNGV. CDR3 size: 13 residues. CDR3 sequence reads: CASSSDYQETQYF. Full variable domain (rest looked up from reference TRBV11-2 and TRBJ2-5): EAGVAQSPRYKIIEKRQSVAFWCNPISGHATLYWYQQILGQGPKLLIQFQNNGVVDDSQLPKDRFSAERLKGVDSTLKIQPAKLEDSAVYLCASSSDYQETQYFGPGTRLLVL.

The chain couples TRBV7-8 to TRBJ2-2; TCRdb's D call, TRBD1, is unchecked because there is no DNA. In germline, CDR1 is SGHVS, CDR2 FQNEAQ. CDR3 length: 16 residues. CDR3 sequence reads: CASSLRTGLNTGELFF. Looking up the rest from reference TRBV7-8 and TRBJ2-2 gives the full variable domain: GAGVSQSPRYKVAKRGQDVALRCDPISGHVSLFWYQQALGQGPEFLTYFQNEAQLDKSGLPSDRFFAERPEGSVSTLKIQRTQQEDSAVYLCASSLRTGLNTGELFFGEGSRLTVL.

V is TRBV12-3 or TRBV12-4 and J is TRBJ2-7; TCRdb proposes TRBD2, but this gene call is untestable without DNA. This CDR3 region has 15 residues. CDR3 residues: CASSWLGQALYEQYF.

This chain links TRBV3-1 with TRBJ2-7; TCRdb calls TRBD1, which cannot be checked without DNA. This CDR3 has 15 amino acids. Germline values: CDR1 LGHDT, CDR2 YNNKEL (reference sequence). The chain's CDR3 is CASAKTGAFSYEQYF.

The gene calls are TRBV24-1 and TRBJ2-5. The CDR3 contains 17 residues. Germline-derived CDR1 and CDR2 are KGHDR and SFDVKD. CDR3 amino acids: CATSDLTGRRPQETQYF.